The 7 T cell receptor beta chains listed next were all sequenced from one sample in a study of cytomegalovirus exposure and HLA in healthy donors. With 60 Vbeta and 13 Jbeta primers, the PCR was carried out. The table came from immunoSEQ multiplex PCR; TCRdb's copy has only in-frame clones and leaves some out. The repertoire holds under 120,000 clones, with 74% as singletons. The source material was PBMCs. The receptor source for this set is a man aged 50 to 60 in good health and CMV-seropositive.

This chain connects TRBV2 to TRBJ1-5, with TRBD1 as a possible D gene (6 bases). CDR1 and CDR2 from the germline V gene are SNHLY and FYNNEI. Trimming took off 4 bases at V and 5 bases at J, with 15 bases between the two ends. The CDR3 totals 15 residues. The CDR3 loop reads CASSGQGKFYQPQHF. Written as DNA, the CDR3 is TGTGCCAGCAGTGGCCAGGGGAAGTTTTATCAGCCCCAGCATTTT.

The CDR3 region has the DNA TGTGCCAGCAGCCCCCGCCAGACAGGGAGCGGTGGCTACACCTTC. Translated: CASSPRQTGSGGYTF. The rearrangement links TRBV6-5 to TRBJ1-2; 7 bases align to TRBD1. This CDR3 region has 15 residues. V lost 6 bases, J lost 7 bases, and 14 bases stayed unmatched. Germline-derived CDR1 and CDR2 are MNHEY and SVGAGI.

The genes are TRBV11-2 and TRBJ1-2; tentatively, D is TRBD1 (5 bases). CDR1 is SGHAT, CDR2 FQNNGV, per germline. V lost 4 bases to trimming and J lost 4 bases, with 13 bases between them. The CDR3 runs 14 residues. For the CDR3, the DNA is TGTGCCAGCAGCTCGGCAGGGCGTTTCTATGGCTACACCTTC. Translated: CASSSAGRFYGYTF.

This clone was counted between two and nine times. V usage is TRBV30 and J usage is TRBJ2-1; 10 nucleotides align to TRBD1. Germline CDR1 and CDR2: GTSNPN and SVGIG (reference sequence). There are 19 residues in the CDR3. J lost 1 base, V lost 2 bases, and 14 bases had no gene match. The CDR3 sequence is CAWSTGTGAPFRSYNEQFF. DNA for the CDR3: TGTGCCTGGAGTACAGGGACAGGGGCGCCTTTTCGGTCCTACAATGAGCAGTTCTTC.

This clone was found a few times. This sequence joins TRBV5-1 and TRBJ2-5; D remains unclear. With 4 bases removed from V and 7 bases from J, the gap between germline ends came to 20 bases. The germline V gene has CDR1 SGHRS and CDR2 YFSETQ. The CDR3 extends over 15 amino acids. The CDR3 DNA is TGCGCCAGCAGCCCTGGGTCGCCTGACTTTGGGACCCAGTACTTC. It encodes CASSPGSPDFGTQYF.

This clone was detected only a few times. Other DNA variants within this sample encode the same CDR3. The J gene is TRBJ2-1, the V gene TRBV11-2; the match to TRBD1 covers 7 bases. The CDR3 has 15 residues. Trimming took 1 base from V and 4 from J; bases not matched to a gene: 4. Germline CDR1 is SGHAT and CDR2 is FQNNGV. CDR3 DNA sequence: TGTGCCAGCAGCTTAGGGACAGGTGGGTACAATGAGCAGTTCTTC. Residues: CASSLGTGGYNEQFF.

This chain links TRBV7-3 with TRBJ2-7; tentatively, D is TRBD2 (6 bases). The CDR3 is 13 residues long. V was trimmed by 0 bases and J by 4 bases, leaving 7 bases between them. Germline V gives CDR1 SGHTA, CDR2 FQGTGA. The CDR3 nucleotides are TGTGCCAGCAGCTTAACTAGCGGTTACGAGCAGTACTTC. It specifies CASSLTSGYEQYF. The full variable domain, completed using reference TRBV7-3 and TRBJ2-7, is GAGVSQTPSNKVTEKGKYVELRCDPISGHTALYWYRQSLGQGPEFLIYFQGTGAADDSGLPNDRFFAVRPEGSVSTLKIQRTERGDSAVYLCASSLTSGYEQYFGPGTRLTVT.